The 25 T cell receptor beta chains presented below share a single source sample, sequenced in a study of T cells after yellow fever vaccination. TCRdb independently ran MiXCR on the 5' RACE reads; one entry per CDR3 protein. The sample yields roughly 150,000 distinct CDR3 sequences, 6.6% seen once. The specimen was CD4+ T cells sorted from PBMCs, collected 10 days after the yellow fever booster vaccination. The receptors come from a man aged 25-45 years who received the YFV17D yellow fever vaccine.

V gene TRBV5-1 combines with J gene TRBJ2-7; D is possibly TRBD1 (8 bases). Trimming cost V 4 bases and J 5 bases, with 16 bases left between them. This CDR3 contains 14 residues. Germline lookup yields CDR1 SGHRS and CDR2 YFSETQ. The CDR3 here is CASSGGDRTHEQYF. In nucleotides, the CDR3 is TGCGCCAGCAGCGGGGGGGACAGGACCCACGAGCAGTACTTC.

This clonotype was seen ten or more times. The V gene is TRBV29-1, the J gene TRBJ2-1; D ambiguous. The germline gives CDR1 SQVTM, CDR2 ANQGSEA. Trimming took off 5 bases at V and 0 bases at J, with 17 bases between the two ends. The CDR3 sequence is 16 residues long. This CDR3 reads CSVQGSARSSYNEQFF. DNA of the CDR3: TGCAGCGTTCAAGGAAGCGCGAGAAGCTCCTACAATGAGCAGTTCTTC.

Comment on this clonotype: This could be a read error, since a much larger clone is one nucleotide away. This rearrangement joins TRBV15 to TRBJ2-5; the D is unclear. Germline V gene data show CDR1 as LNHNV and CDR2 as YYDKDF (reference sequence). The ends were cut back, 5 bases at V and 6 bases at J, with 13 bases in the middle. The CDR3 has 13 residues. The CDR3 is CATSQSFSQTQYF. The CDR3 nucleotides read TGTGCCACCAGCCAGTCTTTTTCGCAGACCCAGTACTTC.

This clonotype occurred many times. J is TRBJ2-1 and V is TRBV29-1, with D tentatively TRBD2 (5 bases). With 6 bases removed from V and 0 bases from J, the gap between germline ends came to 18 bases. This CDR3 spans 16 amino acids. Germline lookup yields CDR1 SQVTM and CDR2 ANQGSEA. The CDR3 is CSVRSGAQASYNEQFF. The CDR3 coding sequence is TGCAGCGTCCGGAGCGGAGCCCAGGCCTCCTACAATGAGCAGTTCTTC.

This CDR3 is CASSSPGLDGGELFF. The CDR3 DNA sequence: TGTGCCAGCAGTTCCCCGGGACTTGACGGTGGGGAGCTGTTTTTT. The J gene is TRBJ2-2, the V gene TRBV28; D is perhaps TRBD2 (6 bases). Between the trimmed V and J ends, which lost 4 bases and 8 bases, there was a span of 17 bases. The CDR3 extends over 15 amino acids. Germline-derived CDR1 and CDR2 are MDHEN and SYDVKM.

This clonotype occurred many times. The chain is built from TRBV7-2 and TRBJ2-7; D is uncertain. The CDR3 spans 13 residues. V lost 2 bases, J lost 4 bases, and 9 bases lay in between. Germline V CDR1 and CDR2: SGHTA, FQGNSA. The CDR3, as DNA: TGTGCCAGCAGCTTAACCTCGAAATACGAGCAGTACTTC. Its protein is CASSLTSKYEQYF.

This clonotype has just a few counts. V is TRBV29-1 and J is TRBJ2-6, with 8 nucleotides matching TRBD1. The V segment lost 4 bases and the J segment 3 bases; nucleotides outside the gene matches: 8. This CDR3 has 16 amino acids. Germline V gene data show CDR1 as SQVTM and CDR2 as ANQGSEA. CDR3 nucleotides: TGCAGCGTTGTTCAGGGGGCTCCGGGTGGGGCCAACGTCCTGACTTTC. Its translation is CSVVQGAPGGANVLTF. The full variable domain, completed using reference TRBV29-1 and TRBJ2-6, is SAVISQKPSRDICQRGTSLTIQCQVDSQVTMMFWYRQQPGQSLTLIATANQGSEATYESGFVIDKFPISRPNLTFSTLTVSNMSPEDSSIYLCSVVQGAPGGANVLTFGAGSRLTVL.

This clonotype was seen ten or more times. The V gene is TRBV7-8, the J gene TRBJ2-1, with 12 bases lining up with TRBD2. Losses at the gene ends were 5 bases for V and 10 bases for J; bases not matched to a gene: 9. This CDR3 comprises 15 residues. Germline V gene lookup returns CDR1 SGHVS and CDR2 FQNEAQ. CDR3 bases: TGTGCCAGCAGCACTGCTGGGACTAGCGGGTGGGAGCAGTTCTTC. Translating it yields CASSTAGTSGWEQFF.

This clonotype was observed a few times. The chain links TRBV28 to TRBJ1-2; D perhaps matches TRBD1 (6 bases). CDR1 and CDR2 from the germline V gene are MDHEN and SYDVKM. V lost 4 bases, J lost 4 bases, and 16 bases lay in between. There are 15 residues in the CDR3. CDR3 DNA sequence: TGTGCCAGCAGTTCGCCACAGGGTTACGTCTATGGCTACACCTTC. Translated, it gives CASSSPQGYVYGYTF.

This clonotype was observed many times. The J gene is TRBJ2-2, the V gene TRBV6-2 or TRBV6-3; D unresolved. This CDR3 has 12 residues. The V gene lost 6 bases and the J gene lost 8 bases, with 10 bases spanning the gap. From germline, CDR1 is MNHEY and CDR2 SVGEGT. The DNA of the CDR3 is TGTGCCAGCAGGCCGGGCCCGGGGGAGCTGTTTTTT. It translates to CASRPGPGELFF.

This clonotype was detected a few times. A much larger clone is a single base away; this may be a read error. The chain is built from TRBV3-1 and TRBJ2-5; D ambiguous. The CDR3 is made up of 15 amino acids. The germline gives CDR1 LGHDT, CDR2 YNNKEL (reference sequence). The CDR3 region is CACSQATHGQETQYF. In DNA, the CDR3 is TGTGCCTGCAGCCAAGCGACGCACGGACAAGAGACCCAGTACTTC.

Many counts were recorded for this clonotype. The DNA of the CDR3 is TGTGCCAGCAGGAGCTATGGCGGTTTTGAGCAGTTCTTC. This encodes CASRSYGGFEQFF. J is TRBJ2-1 and V is TRBV6-5; no reliable D call. The CDR3 length is 13 residues. Germline lookup yields CDR1 MNHEY and CDR2 SVGAGI. Trimming removed 6 bases at V and 9 bases at J, with 15 bases between.

This clonotype was found many times. V usage is TRBV28 and J usage is TRBJ2-7, with D unresolved. Germline CDR1 MDHEN, CDR2 SYDVKM. The CDR3 consists of 12 residues. V shed 6 bases and J shed 4 bases, with 10 bases lying between them. For the CDR3, the DNA is TGTGCCAGCAGCCTCAGTGATTACGAGCAGTACTTC. Protein: CASSLSDYEQYF. Variable domain in full (rest from reference TRBV28 and TRBJ2-7): DVKVTQSSRYLVKRTGEKVFLECVQDMDHENMFWYRQDPGLGLRLIYFSYDVKMKEKGDIPEGYSVSREKKERFSLILESASTNQTSMYLCASSLSDYEQYFGPGTRLTVT.

Ten or more counts support this clonotype. The rearrangement links TRBV11-2 to TRBJ2-3; D is perhaps TRBD2 (5 bases). The CDR3 is 16 amino acids. The V gene lost 2 bases and the J gene lost 0 bases, with 12 bases spanning the gap. CDR1 is SGHAT and CDR2 is FQNNGV in the germline V gene. The chain's CDR3 is CASSLRRSTSTDTQYF. Here the CDR3 DNA reads TGTGCCAGCAGCTTAAGGAGGAGCACTAGCACAGATACGCAGTATTTT. Based on the CDR3 plus reference TRBV11-2 and TRBJ2-3, the full variable domain is EAGVAQSPRYKIIEKRQSVAFWCNPISGHATLYWYQQILGQGPKLLIQFQNNGVVDDSQLPKDRFSAERLKGVDSTLKIQPAKLEDSAVYLCASSLRRSTSTDTQYFGPGTRLTVL.

This clonotype was counted at least ten times. This chain links TRBV5-1 with TRBJ2-3, with 8 bases aligning to TRBD2. The V segment lost 4 bases and the J segment 5 bases; nucleotides outside the gene matches: 6. The germline gives CDR1 SGHRS, CDR2 YFSETQ. The CDR3 sequence is 14 residues long. The CDR3 DNA reads as TGCGCCAGCAGCGTTGCGGCGGGAGGAGATACGCAGTATTTT. Translated, it gives CASSVAAGGDTQYF.

This chain uses TRBV20-1 with TRBJ2-2, with 10 bases lining up with TRBD2. The CDR3 is 16 residues long. Germline V lookup: CDR1 DFQATT, CDR2 SNEGSKA (reference sequence). Trimming at V came to 0 bases and at J to 6 bases, leaving 7 bases not matched to a gene. CDR3 amino acids: CSARDGLAGASGELFF. CDR3 bases: TGCAGTGCTAGAGACGGTCTAGCGGGAGCCTCCGGGGAGCTGTTTTTT.

The J gene is TRBJ2-7, the V gene TRBV10-2; 8 bases agree with TRBD1. This CDR3 region has 14 residues. Germline loops: CDR1 WSHSY, CDR2 SAAADI. The V and J ends lost 0 bases and 6 bases, in that order; junction bases with no gene match: 4. In DNA, the CDR3 is TGCGCCAGCAGTGAGTCAACAGGGGGGCGCGAGCAGTACTTC. Translating gives CASSESTGGREQYF.

In this sample, this clonotype turned up a few times. V is TRBV6-5 and J is TRBJ1-2; TRBD1 aligns across 7 bases. CDR3 length: 13 residues. The junction had 4 bases not matched to a gene; V was cut back by 1 base and J by 8 bases. Germline V gene data show CDR1 as MNHEY and CDR2 as SVGAGI. CDR3 DNA sequence: TGTGCCAGCAGTTACTTAGGGGGCCGGGGCTACACCTTC. Translated, it gives CASSYLGGRGYTF.

This clonotype was seen at least ten times. The J gene is TRBJ2-7, the V gene TRBV5-6, with D hard to call. Germline V gives CDR1 SGHDT, CDR2 YYEEEE. The CDR3 length is 12 residues. V was shortened by 1 base and J by 4 bases, with 6 bases between the two germline ends. The CDR3 here is CASSLTEYEQYF. CDR3 nucleotide sequence: TGTGCCAGCAGCTTGACAGAATACGAGCAGTACTTC.

CDR3 amino acids: CASSLGQRGEAQYF. CDR3 DNA: TGTGCCAGCAGCCTCGGACAGCGGGGGGAGGCCCAGTACTTC. The rearrangement links TRBV11-2 to TRBJ2-5; 9 nucleotides match TRBD2. The CDR3 totals 14 residues. V trimming: 5 bases; J trimming: 9 bases; junction bases outside the gene matches: 10. The germline V gene has CDR1 SGHAT and CDR2 FQNNGV.

This clonotype was seen ten or more times. The V gene is TRBV11-3, the J gene TRBJ2-2; either TRBD1 or TRBD2 may supply D (5 bases each). The CDR3 sequence is 14 residues long. Germline CDR1 is SGHNT and CDR2 is YENEEA. Trimming removed 5 bases from V and 8 bases from J, with 15 bases in between. The CDR3: CASSQDPGRGELFF. Here the CDR3 DNA reads TGTGCCAGCAGCCAGGACCCAGGGAGAGGGGAGCTGTTTTTT.

The chain links TRBV18 to TRBJ2-2, with a possible D match to TRBD2 (5 bases). CDR3 size: 13 residues. In germline, CDR1 is KGHSH, CDR2 LQKENI. The ends were cut back, 4 bases at V and 6 bases at J, with 9 bases in the middle. The CDR3 is CASSLLESGELFF. For the CDR3, the DNA is TGTGCCAGCTCACTACTAGAGTCCGGGGAGCTGTTTTTT.

This clonotype came up a few times. This chain joins TRBV6-2 or TRBV6-3 and TRBJ2-5; TRBD1 matches at 8 bases. The length of the CDR3 is 13 residues. CDR1 and CDR2 from the germline V gene are MNHEY and SVGEGT. Unmatched junction bases numbered 8, after V lost 7 bases and J lost 7 bases. This chain's CDR3 is CASTLDRVVTQYF. CDR3 DNA sequence: TGTGCCAGCACGTTGGACAGGGTAGTGACCCAGTACTTC.

This clonotype was seen a few times. This chain uses TRBV5-1 with TRBJ2-5; D not resolved. Germline CDR1 and CDR2: SGHRS and YFSETQ. The CDR3 extends over 13 amino acids. V lost 3 bases and J lost 5, with 11 bases in between. DNA of the CDR3: TGCGCCAGCAGCTCTAGATCACGGGAGACCCAGTACTTC. As protein: CASSSRSRETQYF.

This chain joins TRBV7-6 and TRBJ1-2, with D possibly matching TRBD1 (5 bases). Trimming stripped 3 bases from V and 9 bases from J, with 14 bases between. CDR1 SGHVS and CDR2 FNYEAQ come from the germline V gene. The CDR3 sequence is 13 residues long. The CDR3 sequence: CASSFLREGSYTF. The CDR3 DNA is TGTGCCAGCAGCTTTCTTCGGGAGGGGAGCTACACCTTC.